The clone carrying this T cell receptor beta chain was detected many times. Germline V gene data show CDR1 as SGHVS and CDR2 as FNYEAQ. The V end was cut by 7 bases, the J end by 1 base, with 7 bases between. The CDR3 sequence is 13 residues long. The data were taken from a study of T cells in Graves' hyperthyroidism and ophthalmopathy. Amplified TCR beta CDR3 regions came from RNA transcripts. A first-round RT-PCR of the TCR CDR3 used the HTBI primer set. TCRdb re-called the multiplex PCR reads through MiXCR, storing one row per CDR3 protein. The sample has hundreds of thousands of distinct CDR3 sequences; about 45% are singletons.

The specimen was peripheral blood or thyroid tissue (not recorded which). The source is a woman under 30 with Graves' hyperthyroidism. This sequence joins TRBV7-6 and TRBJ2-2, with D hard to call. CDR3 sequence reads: CASTPGNTGELFF. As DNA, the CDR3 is TGTGCCAGCACCCCAGGGAACACCGGGGAGCTGTTTTTT.